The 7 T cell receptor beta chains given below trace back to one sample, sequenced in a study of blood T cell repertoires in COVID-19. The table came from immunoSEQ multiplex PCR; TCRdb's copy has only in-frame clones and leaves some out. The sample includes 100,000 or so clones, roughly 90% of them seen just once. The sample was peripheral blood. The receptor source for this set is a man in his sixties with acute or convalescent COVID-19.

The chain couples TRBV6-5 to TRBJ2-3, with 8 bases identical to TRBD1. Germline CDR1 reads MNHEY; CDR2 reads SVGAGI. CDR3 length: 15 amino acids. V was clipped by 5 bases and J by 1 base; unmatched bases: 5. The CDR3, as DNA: TGTGCCAGCAGTATAGACAGGGGCGGCACAGATACGCAGTATTTT. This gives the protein CASSIDRGGTDTQYF.

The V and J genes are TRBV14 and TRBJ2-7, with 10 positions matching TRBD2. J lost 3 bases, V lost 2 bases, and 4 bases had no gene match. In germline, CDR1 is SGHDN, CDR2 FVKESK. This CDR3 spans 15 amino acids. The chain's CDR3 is CASSQRTSGRYEQYF. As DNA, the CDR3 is TGTGCCAGCAGCCAAAGGACTAGCGGACGCTACGAGCAGTACTTC.

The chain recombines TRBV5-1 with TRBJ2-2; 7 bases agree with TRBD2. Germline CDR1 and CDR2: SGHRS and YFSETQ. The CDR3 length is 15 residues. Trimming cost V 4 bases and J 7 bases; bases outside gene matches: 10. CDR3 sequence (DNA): TGCGCCAGCAGCCCCAACGGACTAGGGAGCGGGGAGCTGTTTTTT. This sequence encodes CASSPNGLGSGELFF.

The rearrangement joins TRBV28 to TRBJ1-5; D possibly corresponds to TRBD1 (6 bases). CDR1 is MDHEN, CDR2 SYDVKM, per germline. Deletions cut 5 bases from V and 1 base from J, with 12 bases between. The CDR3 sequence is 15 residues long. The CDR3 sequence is CASSPMGASNQPQHF. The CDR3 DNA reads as TGTGCCAGCAGTCCGATGGGGGCGAGCAATCAGCCCCAGCATTTT. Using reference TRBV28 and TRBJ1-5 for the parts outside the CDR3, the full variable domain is DVKVTQSSRYLVKRTGEKVFLECVQDMDHENMFWYRQDPGLGLRLIYFSYDVKMKEKGDIPEGYSVSREKKERFSLILESASTNQTSMYLCASSPMGASNQPQHFGDGTRLSIL.

The CDR3 sequence is CASRPRQGRSTEAFF. CDR3 in DNA: TGTGCCAGCAGACCCAGACAGGGTAGGAGCACTGAAGCTTTCTTT. The chain links TRBV6-5 to TRBJ1-1; 7 nucleotides match TRBD1. V shed 6 bases, J shed 4 bases, and the junction held 11 bases outside the gene matches. In germline, CDR1 is MNHEY, CDR2 SVGAGI. This CDR3 comprises 15 residues.

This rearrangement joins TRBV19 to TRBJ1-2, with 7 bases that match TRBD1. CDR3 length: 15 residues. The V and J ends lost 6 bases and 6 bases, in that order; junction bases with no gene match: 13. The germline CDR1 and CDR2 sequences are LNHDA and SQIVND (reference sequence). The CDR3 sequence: CASSPISTGNDGYTF. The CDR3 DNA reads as TGTGCCAGTAGCCCCATCTCGACAGGGAACGATGGCTACACCTTC.

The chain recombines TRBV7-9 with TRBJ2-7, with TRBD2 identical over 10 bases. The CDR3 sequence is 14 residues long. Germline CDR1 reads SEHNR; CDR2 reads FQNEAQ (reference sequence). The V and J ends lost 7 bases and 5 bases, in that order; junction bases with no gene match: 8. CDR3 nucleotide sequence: TGTGCCAGCATGGCTAGCGGGAGCACCCACGAGCAGTACTTC. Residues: CASMASGSTHEQYF.